This T cell receptor beta chain was observed in a study of OX40 agonist ivuxolimab in advanced cancers. About the research overall: Patients received the agonistic anti-OX40 (CD134) antibody ivuxolimab. Findings of the study overall: Fewer expanded clones were found on average in CD4+ than in CD8+ T cells.

Per germline, CDR1 WSHSY and CDR2 SAAADI. Trimming removed 3 bases from V and 5 bases from J; junction bases left unmatched: 7. This CDR3 spans 16 amino acids. Some clones are missing from TCRdb's copy, which holds only in-frame ones; the method was immunoSEQ multiplex PCR. Of about 89,000 clones detected, around nine tenths appear once; the ten largest clones hold about 0.31%. A note on this clone: Its matching antigen is unknown.

This chain joins TRBV10-2 and TRBJ2-5; 12 bases line up with TRBD2. This clonotype was obtained from an adult with an advanced solid tumor such as melanoma, head and neck, liver or kidney cancer. The specimen was CD4+ or CD8+ T cells sorted from blood, collected in a trial of the OX40 agonist ivuxolimab. The CDR3 protein is CASSDTSGGRGETQYF. For the CDR3, the DNA is TGCGCCAGCAGTGATACTAGCGGGGGGAGGGGTGAGACCCAGTACTTC.